Following are 5 T cell receptor beta chains from one sample sequenced in a study of neurological immune-mediated disorders. This sample's time point: longitudinal time-point 1 (baseline). TCRdb ran MiXCR on the 5' RACE reads and lists one entry per CDR3 protein. The data contain 50,000 to 70,000 distinct CDR3 sequences, around 11% of them singletons. Sequenced material: PBMCs. Source of these receptors: a male donor with HTLV-1-associated myelopathy (HAM/TSP).

This clonotype was seen ten or more times. The chain uses TRBV20-1 and TRBJ2-1; 10 bases agree with TRBD2. The J segment lost 1 base and the V segment lost 2 bases, leaving 14 bases of the junction unmatched. Germline CDR1 and CDR2: DFQATT and SNEGSKA (reference sequence). The CDR3 sequence is 19 residues long. The CDR3 reads CSARPLELAGPRSYNEQFF. CDR3 DNA sequence: TGCAGTGCTAGACCCTTAGAACTAGCGGGGCCGCGTTCCTACAATGAGCAGTTCTTC.

This clonotype was seen many times. The rearrangement uses TRBV20-1 and TRBJ2-5; 11 bases line up with TRBD2. CDR1 is DFQATT and CDR2 is SNEGSKA in the germline V gene (reference sequence). After removal of 3 bases from V and 2 bases from J, the junction contained 5 bases not matched to a gene. The CDR3 covers 15 residues. The CDR3 loop reads CSASGGTSGQETQYF. The CDR3 nucleotides are TGCAGTGCTAGTGGTGGGACTAGCGGACAAGAGACCCAGTACTTC.

This clonotype was seen ten or more times. The V gene is TRBV11-2, the J gene TRBJ1-1; 7 bases are a match to TRBD1. CDR1 and CDR2 (germline): SGHAT, FQNNGV. The trim removed 8 bases at V and 0 bases at J, leaving 9 bases unmatched. The CDR3 extends over 15 amino acids. CDR3 residues: CASVPAGTVNTEAFF. In nucleotides, the CDR3 is TGTGCCAGCGTACCGGCTGGGACAGTGAACACTGAAGCTTTCTTT.

The sample holds many counts of this clonotype. The chain employs TRBV27 and TRBJ2-4; TRBD1 matches 10 bases. V shed 4 bases, J shed 9 bases, and the junction held 12 bases outside the gene matches. Germline V gene lookup returns CDR1 MNHEY and CDR2 SMNVEV (reference sequence). The CDR3 is made up of 16 amino acids. Here the CDR3 DNA reads TGTGCCAGCAGTTCACTAAGGGGGACAGGGGAGATCATTCAGTACTTC. Residues: CASSSLRGTGEIIQYF.

This clonotype was recorded at least ten times. This chain links TRBV7-8 with TRBJ2-7; D remains ambiguous. The V gene's germline CDR1 is SGHVS and CDR2 FQNEAQ. This CDR3 is 15 amino acids long. The V gene lost 0 bases and the J gene lost 4 bases, with 13 bases spanning the gap. The CDR3 DNA reads TGTGCCAGCAGCTTAGCGCCCTCACAGCCTTACGAGCAGTACTTC. This sequence encodes CASSLAPSQPYEQYF.